This T cell receptor (beta chain) was obtained from a study of human T cells and chemical hapten exposure. For the study at large: Slight volume differences across pooled libraries mainly accounted for varying per-sample TCR yields.

Specified time point: patch test 1, 2 weeks after DPC sensitization. Sample treatment: therapeutic diphenylcyclopropenone sensitization with weekly scalp DPC. TCRdb re-called the RACE reads through MiXCR, storing one row per CDR3 protein. The sample contains about 360,000 distinct CDR3 sequences, around 5% of which appear only once. Germline CDR1 GTSNPN, CDR2 SVGIG (reference sequence). The J segment lost 6 bases and the V segment lost 1 base, leaving 7 bases of the junction unmatched. This CDR3 region has 15 residues. Source: whole blood, taken in connection with sensitization to the hapten diphenylcyclopropenone (DPC). The clonotype was recovered from a woman aged 50 to 60 with alopecia areata. Some clones in this sample may be carry-over from other donors' samples. J is TRBJ1-5 and V is TRBV30, with 9 bases lining up with TRBD1. CDR3 sequence reads: CAWSAGTGLGQPQHF. CDR3 nucleotides: TGTGCCTGGAGTGCCGGGACAGGGCTTGGTCAGCCCCAGCATTTT.